Below, 29 T cell receptor beta chains from the same sample are listed, as sequenced in a study of identical twins (dated by TCRdb to 2016 to 2018). The library was produced with 5' RACE. Reads for this sample came from an Illumina HiSeq 2000. Through fastp at Q25 and MiXCR, TCRdb rebuilt clones from the public reads, retaining in-frame beta chains. Every CDR3 protein is listed once, alongside the most common genes and DNA of its rows. This sample comprises around 1.7 million distinct CDR3 sequences, under 35% of them detected only once. The biggest ten clones account for 0.27% of the sample. Sequencing was performed on cord blood. These receptor sequences come from a newborn girl in good health.

This rearrangement joins TRBV27 to TRBJ1-1; D is unresolved. The CDR3 consists of 15 residues. V lost 2 bases to trimming and J lost 6 bases, with 16 bases between them. Germline CDR1 reads MNHEY; CDR2 reads SMNVEV (reference sequence). The CDR3 reads CASSLKARRQAEAFF. The CDR3 nucleotides read TGTGCCAGCAGTTTAAAAGCGAGGAGGCAAGCTGAAGCTTTCTTT.

The rearrangement uses TRBV28 and TRBJ1-4, with D hard to call. The CDR3 has 14 residues. Deletions cut 3 bases from V and 7 bases from J, with 12 bases between. Germline V gene data show CDR1 as MDHEN and CDR2 as SYDVKM. Here the CDR3 DNA reads TGTGCCAGCAGTTTTGCGGCAGCTATTGAAAAACTGTTTTTT. Translation: CASSFAAAIEKLFF.

There are many counts of this clonotype. The chain employs TRBV4-1 and TRBJ2-1, with 7 nucleotides matching TRBD2. The junction had 7 bases not matched to a gene; V was cut back by 1 base and J by 4 bases. Germline CDR1 is MGHRA and CDR2 is YSYEKL. The CDR3 has 16 amino acids. In nucleotides, the CDR3 is TGCGCCAGCAGCCAAGGAGGACTAGGAGTATACAATGAGCAGTTCTTC. As protein: CASSQGGLGVYNEQFF.

In nucleotides, the CDR3 is TGCAGTGCGACCGGATCAGGGACTAGCTCCTACGAGCAGTACTTC. Protein sequence: CSATGSGTSSYEQYF. This rearrangement joins TRBV20-1 to TRBJ2-7, with 8 bases identical to TRBD2. This CDR3 region has 15 residues. V was pared by 6 bases and J by 0 bases, with 10 bases of the junction left unmatched. Germline-derived CDR1 and CDR2 are DFQATT and SNEGSKA (reference sequence).

This clonotype was detected a few times. The genes are TRBV18 and TRBJ2-7, with 7 bases identical to TRBD2. CDR3 length: 15 amino acids. After removal of 1 base from V and 7 bases from J, the junction contained 10 bases not matched to a gene. The V gene's germline CDR1 is KGHSH and CDR2 LQKENI. The CDR3 DNA sequence: TGTGCCAGCTCACCACTAGCGGGCCCTTACAATGAGCAGTACTTC. Amino acid sequence: CASSPLAGPYNEQYF.

The chain uses TRBV2 and TRBJ1-5; weak D call: TRBD1 (5 bases). The CDR3 has 15 amino acids. Trimming removed 6 bases from V and 2 bases from J, with 14 bases in between. The germline V gene encodes CDR1 SNHLY and CDR2 FYNNEI. CDR3 nucleotides: TGTGCCAGCAGATCCCCAGGGCTAGGCAATCAGCCCCAGCATTTT. This translates into CASRSPGLGNQPQHF.

This clonotype has more than one count but fewer than ten. For the CDR3, the DNA is TGTGCCAGCAGCTTAAGGCTAGCGGGAGGGTTCAATGAGCAGTACTTC. Encoded protein: CASSLRLAGGFNEQYF. The V and J genes are TRBV7-9 and TRBJ2-7, with 12 bases matching TRBD2. The CDR3 contains 16 residues. Germline V lookup: CDR1 SEHNR, CDR2 FQNEAQ (reference sequence). The J segment lost 7 bases and the V segment lost 2 bases, leaving 9 bases of the junction unmatched.

The chain combines TRBV12-3 or TRBV12-4 with TRBJ1-6, with 8 bases matching TRBD1. V trimming: 5 bases; J trimming: 7 bases; junction bases outside the gene matches: 7. The CDR3 is 15 residues long. As DNA, the CDR3 is TGTGCCAGCAGTCCCGGGACAGGCGACAATTCACCCCTCCACTTT. Its translation: CASSPGTGDNSPLHF.

DNA of the CDR3: TGCGCCAGCAGCTTGGCTGGGCTGTTTGGCTACACCTTC. Encoded protein: CASSLAGLFGYTF. The gene calls are TRBV5-1 and TRBJ1-2; no firm D call. The CDR3 consists of 13 residues. V gave up 0 bases and J gave up 7 bases, with 10 bases separating them. In germline, CDR1 is SGHRS, CDR2 YFSETQ.

In its sample, this clonotype was seen a few times. The chain uses TRBV3-1 and TRBJ1-2, with 8 positions matching TRBD1. The V gene's germline CDR1 is LGHDT and CDR2 YNNKEL (reference sequence). V lost 2 bases and J lost 6; bases outside the gene matches: 8. The CDR3 runs to 15 residues. This CDR3 reads CASSQRLPRGHGYTF. As DNA, the CDR3 is TGTGCCAGCAGCCAAAGATTACCCAGGGGGCATGGCTACACCTTC.

The chain's CDR3 is CASKSRGAKNIQYF. CDR3 nucleotide sequence: TGTGCCAGCAAAAGTCGGGGGGCCAAAAACATTCAGTACTTC. The rearrangement joins TRBV28 to TRBJ2-4, with D perhaps matching TRBD2 (6 bases). The CDR3 loop spans 14 amino acids. Per the germline V gene, CDR1 is MDHEN and CDR2 is SYDVKM. Trimming pared 7 bases from V and 1 base from J, leaving 11 bases between.

In the case of this clonotype: One junction end disagrees with the germline gene, perhaps due to a read error. This chain uses TRBV20-1 with TRBJ2-1; 11 bases map to TRBD2. The CDR3 loop spans 16 amino acids. Looked up from germline, CDR1 is DFQATT and CDR2 is SNEGSKA (reference sequence). The CDR3 bases are TGCGGTGCTTACTCCTTAGCGGGAGGGCCTCGGAATGAGCAGTTCTTC. Protein: CGAYSLAGGPRNEQFF.

The chain combines TRBV9 with TRBJ2-3; D gene unclear. V gave up 4 bases and J gave up 4 bases, with 10 bases separating them. The CDR3 is made up of 13 amino acids. The germline CDR1 and CDR2 sequences are SGDLS and YYNGEE. The CDR3 loop reads CASSPTPADTQYF. For the CDR3, the DNA is TGTGCCAGCAGCCCGACACCAGCAGATACGCAGTATTTT.

This clonotype was observed a single time. V gene TRBV20-1 combines with J gene TRBJ1-4; 7 nucleotides agree with TRBD1. Germline CDR1 and CDR2: DFQATT and SNEGSKA (reference sequence). Losses at the gene ends were 3 bases for V and 2 bases for J; bases not matched to a gene: 9. This CDR3 is built from 16 residues. DNA of the CDR3: TGCAGTGCTAGGGAGGACAGGCTGACGACTAATGAAAAACTGTTTTTT. It specifies CSAREDRLTTNEKLFF.

This clonotype has at least ten counts. The J gene is TRBJ1-2, the V gene TRBV5-1; D gene ambiguous. The CDR3 loop spans 14 amino acids. The ends were cut back, 7 bases at V and 0 bases at J, with 13 bases in the middle. From germline, CDR1 is SGHRS and CDR2 YFSETQ. The CDR3 DNA sequence: TGCGCCAGCTCACCCGGTGGTGCTAACTATGGCTACACCTTC. As protein: CASSPGGANYGYTF.

V and J are TRBV4-1 and TRBJ2-5; 10 bases are shared with TRBD1. Matching the DNA end better, TRBJ2-7 makes the J call doubtful. This CDR3 region has 17 residues. Germline V lookup: CDR1 MGHRA, CDR2 YSYEKL. The CDR3 region is CASSQANLGQGVGEQYF. In nucleotides, the CDR3 is TGCGCCAGCAGCCAAGCAAACCTCGGACAGGGGGTCGGCGAGCAGTACTTC.

In its sample, this clonotype was seen a few times. The V call is TRBV20-1, the J call TRBJ1-4; TRBD1 matches at 7 bases. This CDR3 region has 12 residues. Germline CDR1 reads DFQATT; CDR2 reads SNEGSKA (reference sequence). V was pared by 3 bases and J by 7 bases, with 2 bases of the junction left unmatched. CDR3 residues: CSASRDSEKLFF. CDR3 coding DNA: TGCAGTGCTAGTCGGGACAGTGAAAAACTGTTTTTT.

The chain couples TRBV7-9 to TRBJ1-2; possible D gene TRBD1, 5 bases. The CDR3 is 17 residues long. V lost 0 bases, J lost 4 bases, and 18 bases lay in between. Germline V gene data show CDR1 as SEHNR and CDR2 as FQNEAQ (reference sequence). This chain's CDR3 is CASSLAFNQGGAYGYTF. CDR3 sequence (DNA): TGTGCCAGCAGCTTAGCCTTCAATCAGGGTGGGGCCTATGGCTACACCTTC. Combining the CDR3 with reference TRBV7-9 and TRBJ1-2 gives the whole variable domain DTGVSQNPRHKITKRGQNVTFRCDPISEHNRLYWYRQTLGQGPEFLTYFQNEAQLEKSRLLSDRFSAERPKGSFSTLEIQRTEQGDSAMYLCASSLAFNQGGAYGYTFGSGTRLTVV.

This clonotype showed up just a few times. The chain carries TRBV7-2 and TRBJ2-1, with 11 bases identical to TRBD2. V shed 5 bases and J 4 bases; nucleotides not matched to a gene: 7. The CDR3 is 16 amino acids. From germline, CDR1 is SGHTA and CDR2 FQGNSA. The CDR3 loop is CASSKGLAVPYNEQFF. The CDR3 nucleotides are TGTGCCAGCAGCAAGGGACTAGCGGTACCGTACAATGAGCAGTTCTTC.

In its sample, this clonotype was seen a few times. V and J are TRBV24-1 and TRBJ2-3; tentatively, D is TRBD2 (6 bases). From germline, CDR1 is KGHDR and CDR2 SFDVKD. CDR3 length: 14 residues. V lost 4 bases to trimming and J lost 6 bases, with 13 bases between them. The CDR3 bases are TGTGCCACCAGTGAACCCACTAGCTCGGATACGCAGTATTTT. Its protein is CATSEPTSSDTQYF.

A few counts support this clonotype. The chain carries TRBV7-8 and TRBJ2-7; 8 nucleotides match TRBD2. Germline lookup yields CDR1 SGHVS and CDR2 FQNEAQ. V gave up 11 bases and J gave up 3 bases; unmatched junction bases: 12. The length of the CDR3 is 14 residues. CDR3: CAGANRTSFYEQYF. CDR3 nucleotide sequence: TGTGCCGGCGCTAACCGGACTAGCTTCTACGAGCAGTACTTC. The entire variable domain, with the rest obtained from reference TRBV7-8 and TRBJ2-7, is as follows: GAGVSQSPRYKVAKRGQDVALRCDPISGHVSLFWYQQALGQGPEFLTYFQNEAQLDKSGLPSDRFFAERPEGSVSTLKIQRTQQEDSAVYLCAGANRTSFYEQYFGPGTRLTVT.

This clonotype was seen at least ten times. The rearrangement uses TRBV11-2 and TRBJ2-7, with TRBD2 matching 14 bases. The CDR3 is made up of 18 amino acids. The V gene's germline CDR1 is SGHAT and CDR2 FQNNGV. V shed 1 base, J shed 3 bases, and the junction held 8 bases outside the gene matches. The CDR3: CASSLVGTSGSDYYEQYF. The CDR3 nucleotides are TGTGCCAGCAGCTTAGTGGGGACTAGCGGGAGCGATTACTACGAGCAGTACTTC.

The genes are TRBV12-3 or TRBV12-4 and TRBJ2-1, with D possibly matching TRBD2 (7 bases). The J call may not be correct, given that the DNA end is closer to TRBJ2-7. This CDR3 has 15 amino acids. This CDR3 reads CASSYEGGLYNEQYF. In nucleotides, the CDR3 is TGTGCCAGCAGTTATGAGGGGGGGCTGTACAATGAGCAGTACTTC.

V usage is TRBV14 and J usage is TRBJ2-7, with 8 nucleotides matching TRBD2. CDR1 and CDR2 from the germline V gene are SGHDN and FVKESK. Trimming removed 4 bases from V and 3 bases from J; junction bases left unmatched: 8. This CDR3 has 15 residues. The CDR3 sequence is CASSLTSGVIYEQYF. CDR3 nucleotides: TGTGCCAGCAGCCTAACTAGCGGTGTGATCTACGAGCAGTACTTC.

This clonotype has just a few counts. The V call is TRBV6-1, the J call TRBJ2-1; 7 bases fit TRBD1. The J segment lost 0 bases and the V segment lost 1 base, leaving 3 bases of the junction unmatched. Germline V gene lookup returns CDR1 MNHNS and CDR2 SASEGT. The CDR3 has 16 amino acids. CDR3 in DNA: TGTGCCAGCAGTGAAGAAAGGGACAGCTCCTACAATGAGCAGTTCTTC. This gives the protein CASSEERDSSYNEQFF.

This clonotype appeared a few times. V gene TRBV5-1 combines with J gene TRBJ1-2; 11 bases align to TRBD1. The germline V gene encodes CDR1 SGHRS and CDR2 YFSETQ. The ends lost 4 bases at V and 4 bases at J; junction bases unmatched: 12. The CDR3 consists of 17 residues. The DNA of the CDR3 is TGCGCCAGCAGCCCATATCCCAGGACAGGGGGCGGCTATGGCTACACCTTC. It specifies CASSPYPRTGGGYGYTF.

This chain connects TRBV5-1 to TRBJ2-7; TRBD2 is a possible D gene (6 bases). Germline loops: CDR1 SGHRS, CDR2 YFSETQ. There are 18 residues in the CDR3. V lost 1 base to trimming and J lost 2 bases, with 22 bases between them. The CDR3 spells CASSLMKCGASHAYEQYF. The CDR3 DNA reads as TGCGCCAGCAGCTTGATGAAGTGCGGGGCCAGTCACGCCTACGAGCAGTACTTC.

V and J are TRBV11-2 and TRBJ2-2, with 12 bases that match TRBD2. J lost 1 base, V lost 4 bases, and 7 bases had no gene match. The germline gives CDR1 SGHAT, CDR2 FQNNGV. The length of the CDR3 is 18 residues. DNA for the CDR3: TGTGCCAGCAGCTCGCCGACTAGCGGGAGACTGAACACCGGGGAGCTGTTTTTT. Encoded protein: CASSSPTSGRLNTGELFF.

V gene TRBV12-3 or TRBV12-4 combines with J gene TRBJ1-4, with D maybe TRBD1 (6 bases). CDR3 size: 18 residues. Trimming took off 1 base at V and 2 bases at J, with 17 bases between the two ends. This CDR3 reads CASSLERGSSPTNEKLFF. CDR3 coding DNA: TGTGCCAGCAGTTTAGAGAGGGGGAGCAGCCCCACTAATGAAAAACTGTTTTTT.